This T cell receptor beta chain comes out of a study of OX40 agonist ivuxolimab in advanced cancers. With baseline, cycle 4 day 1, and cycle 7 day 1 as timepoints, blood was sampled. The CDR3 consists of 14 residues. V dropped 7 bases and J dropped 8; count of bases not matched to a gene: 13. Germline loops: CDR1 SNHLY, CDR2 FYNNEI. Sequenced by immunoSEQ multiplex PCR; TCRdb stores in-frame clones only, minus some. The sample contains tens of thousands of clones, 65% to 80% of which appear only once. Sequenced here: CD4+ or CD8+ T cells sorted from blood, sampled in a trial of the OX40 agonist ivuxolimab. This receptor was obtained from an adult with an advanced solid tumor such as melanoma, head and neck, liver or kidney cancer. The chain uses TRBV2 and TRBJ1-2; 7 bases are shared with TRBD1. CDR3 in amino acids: CASNVGQAVGGYTF. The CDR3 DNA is TGTGCCAGCAACGTAGGACAGGCGGTAGGAGGCTACACCTTC. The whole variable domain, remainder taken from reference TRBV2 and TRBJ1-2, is EPEVTQTPSHQVTQMGQEVILRCVPISNHLYFYWYRQILGQKVEFLVSFYNNEISEKSEIFDDQFSVERPDGSNFTLKIRSTKLEDSAMYFCASNVGQAVGGYTFGSGTRLTVV.